A single TCR beta chain is shown here with its context. The antigen this receptor binds is unknown. A much bigger clone sits one base away, suggesting this may be a read error. The sample contains more than one DNA sequence encoding this CDR3. This sample is part of a study of shared clonotypes between healthy human individuals (dated by TCRdb to about 2020). Study-wide context: A couple of women and a few men aged 18 to 49 years were included in the cohort. For each donor, three plates each were used for CD4 naive and CD4 memory, two plates were used for CD8 naive, and one plate was used for CD8 memory. Blood TCR repertoires of roughly five healthy adults were deeply sequenced to estimate repertoire size and the extent of clonotype sharing between individuals. To increase sequencing depth and limit assay-specific biases, TCR repertoire library preparation and sequencing were carried out by different laboratories using diverse techniques. Each donor's leukapheresis produced roughly between roughly 0.85 and 9.5 billion PBMCs. Broader findings and caveats from the paper: Larger estimated clonotype richness was generally found for naive subsets than for memory subsets. The small number of donors limited the genetic and exposure-history diversity represented. When a few donors were compared, the shared fraction of clonotypes was 5% to 6.5% for naive CD4, 3% to 4% for naive CD8, more than 2% for memory CD4, and under 0.5% for memory CD8. Sampling was restricted to blood, and TCR repertoires in tissue are likely to differ from TCR repertoires in blood. Pairwise subsampling led to the expectation that sequencing depth would affect the degree of clonotype sharing among donors. Even with the large sequencing depth, rarefaction of the sorted-subset datasets indicated that sequencing was incomplete. Clonotypes shared by all four sorted-subset donors showed higher generation probabilities than non-shared clonotypes.

Using the deep immunoSEQ assay, multiplex PCR amplified TCR CDR3 regions from genomic DNA. Genomic DNA extracted from each cell subset was distributed evenly over all wells of several immunoSEQ 96-well plates, and each plate served as one replicate. For sorted subsets, each replicate PCR was loaded with 150 to 250 ng genomic DNA, equivalent to approximately 27,000 T cell genomes. The purified libraries were quantified using a Qubit 3.0 fluorometer, sized with a Bioanalyzer 2100, and then quantified again using the KAPA Library Quantification kit. Every immunoSEQ 96-well plate was sequenced on a separate single-read 150-cycle Illumina NextSeq 550 flow cell. As for the authors' bioinformatics: Because the immunoSEQ output included only junctional sequences and no quality scores, the filtering could not be the same as the filtering used for full-length reads. Sequences were annotated with PyIR, a Python wrapper for IgBLAST v1.9, using IMGT germline references to assign V/J genes and CDR3. Reads with weak V/J assignments (E-value above 1e-6), missing CDR3, stop codons, out-of-frame junctions, or ambiguous translated residues were removed. A V3J clonotype was defined by an identical inferred V gene, J gene, and CDR3 amino acid sequence. Percentage overlap between repertoires was computed as shared unique clonotypes divided by the size of the smaller repertoire. RTK rarefaction, the Chao1 estimator, and Recon v2.1 estimates of unobserved clonotypes were used to assess repertoire richness. Generation probabilities for all TCRbeta clonotypes obtained by the gDNA method from a handful of donors were computed using OLGA. TCRdb carries this immuneACCESS record with in-frame sequences only. Its versions omit some clonotypes, under half of them owing to an unresolved V gene in the studies checked, with the rest unexplained. That table supplies the V and J calls and clone size; D and trimming were determined from the DNA. The table for this sample lists fewer than 2.5 million clones; under 95% of them were counted only once. The top ten hold 0.36% of the sample.

The CDR3 holds 15 amino acids from the cysteine to the phenylalanine. CDR3 DNA only is kept here, 45 bases in frame from base 1. According to the germline V gene, CDR1 reads KGHSH and CDR2 reads LQKENI. V loses 3 bases at its end and J loses 3 bases; junction bases beyond the gene matches: 3. The donors were healthy, HIV-negative adults who had no recently reported acute infections or vaccinations. Every donor was a Caucasian adult residing in Nashville, Tennessee, USA. Magnetic negative selection was used to enrich CD4+ T cells, after which naive cells were positively selected on CD45RA and the negative fraction became the memory subset. After blood collection by leukapheresis, PBMCs were isolated using Ficoll-Histopaque density gradient centrifugation and then cryopreserved in the vapor phase of liquid nitrogen. Analytical flow cytometry was used to check the purity and quantity of every magnetically sorted T cell population. Each sorted fraction had its genomic DNA isolated and then quantified by UV absorbance on a Nanodrop 2000c.

This TCR came from a man aged 18 to 35 in good health. Some clones in this sample may be carry-over from other donors' samples. The chain was built from TRBV18 and TRBJ2-5; 11 nucleotides in the junction match TRBD2. Material: naive CD4+ T cells from PBMCs. The sample's cell subset or site label is to be understood as: CD45RA+ positively selected. The CDR3 here reads CASSPGTSGEETQYF. The nucleotide sequence reads TGTGCCAGCTCACCCGGGACTAGCGGAGAAGAGACCCAGTACTTC.